These T cell receptor beta chains were read from a single sample in a study of shared clonotypes between healthy human individuals. Measured with immunoSEQ multiplex PCR; TCRdb has only the in-frame clones, and not every one. There are 600,000 to 800,000 clones in the sample; 72% occur only once, and more than 1.5% lies in the top ten. The source material was memory CD4+ T cells sorted from blood. These TCRs come from a young woman in good health. Both conserved end residues are trimmed from each CDR3.

cdr3_length | j_call | v_call | cdr3_aa
11 | TRBJ2-7 | TRBV7-6 | ASSNMDSYEQY
11 | TRBJ1-5 | TRBV14 | ASSKQGGQPQH
11 | TRBJ2-1 | TRBV2 | ASSVNGRNEQF
12 | TRBJ2-5 | TRBV5-1 | ASSHGTGTVTQY
10 | TRBJ2-5 | TRBV11-2 | ASSFRSETQY
12 | TRBJ2-5 | TRBV5-4 | ASSLVGTKETQY
15 | TRBJ2-7 | TRBV28 | ASSSMPRGGFFNEQY
18 | TRBJ1-6 | TRBV18 | ASSTTSGTGNLARNSPLH
14 | TRBJ1-2 | TRBV5-4 | ASSSASGTGHYGYT
13 | TRBJ2-7 | TRBV30 | AWREGLAGAYEQY
12 | TRBJ1-1 | TRBV5-1 | ASSTGGAHTEAF